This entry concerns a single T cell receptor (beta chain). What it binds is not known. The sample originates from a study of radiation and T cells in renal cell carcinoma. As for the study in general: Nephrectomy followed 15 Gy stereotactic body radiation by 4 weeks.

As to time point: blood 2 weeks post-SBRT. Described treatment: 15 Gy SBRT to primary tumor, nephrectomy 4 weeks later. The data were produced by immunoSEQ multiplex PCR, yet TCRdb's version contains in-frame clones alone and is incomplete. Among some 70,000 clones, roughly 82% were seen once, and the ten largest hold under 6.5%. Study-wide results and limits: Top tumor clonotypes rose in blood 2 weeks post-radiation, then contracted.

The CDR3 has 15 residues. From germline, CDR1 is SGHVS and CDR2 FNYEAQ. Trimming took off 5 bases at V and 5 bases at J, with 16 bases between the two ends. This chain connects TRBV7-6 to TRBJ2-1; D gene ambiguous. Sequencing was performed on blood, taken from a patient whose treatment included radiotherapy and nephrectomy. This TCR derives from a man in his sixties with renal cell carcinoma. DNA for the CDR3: TGTGCCAGCAGCCTTTCGGTCAACACCAACAATGAGCAGTTCTTC. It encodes CASSLSVNTNNEQFF.